The sequence of this T cell receptor (beta chain) was determined in a study of T-cell memory formation after mild COVID-19. Study-level points and caveats: Prior to infection, memory already included some responding clones, suggesting cross-reactive memory joined.

This clonotype has a handful of counts. Its specificity is not known. CDR1 SGHNT and CDR2 YENEEA come from the germline V gene. The CDR3 is 14 amino acids. V lost 5 bases, J lost 5 bases, and 12 bases lay in between. Using its own MiXCR run on the 5' RACE reads, TCRdb lists one record per CDR3 protein. The sample contains hundreds of thousands of distinct CDR3 sequences, roughly an eighth of which appear only once. This chain connects TRBV11-3 to TRBJ2-2; D is undetermined. The sample taken for sequencing was PBMCs or a T cell subset sorted from them (not recorded which). The clonotype comes from a man between 18 and 29 years old who had mild COVID-19 (a few samples of this study predate the infection). Cell type and time point are not known. CDR3 sequence: CASSPGYRTGELFF. The CDR3 DNA is TGTGCCAGCAGCCCCGGTTATAGGACCGGGGAGCTGTTTTTT.